Below, 19 T cell receptor beta chains from the same sample are listed, as sequenced in a study of T cell repertoires in cytomegalovirus infection. For these receptors, no antigen is known. TCRdb itself ran the reads through MiXCR, one entry per CDR3 protein. The profile shows approximately 150,000 distinct CDR3 sequences, approximately 21% of them singletons. Sequenced material: CD8+ T cells from cultured PBMCs, taken from culture after CMV antigen stimulation. These receptors came from a human donor in good health (CMV status not recorded). Some clones in this sample may be carry-over from other donors' samples.

This clonotype was picked up one time. This chain links TRBV6-1 with TRBJ2-5; TRBD1 matches 8 bases. After removal of 6 bases from V and 2 bases from J, the junction contained 11 bases not matched to a gene. CDR3 length equals 16 residues. Germline CDR1 reads MNHNS; CDR2 reads SASEGT. CDR3 nucleotide sequence: TGTGCCAGCAGCTTATTTGCCCGGGACAGGCAAGAGACCCAGTACTTC. Its translation is CASSLFARDRQETQYF.

This clonotype came up a few times. The chain is built from TRBV30 and TRBJ1-3; no definite D call. CDR3 length equals 13 residues. The germline V gene encodes CDR1 GTSNPN and CDR2 SVGIG (reference sequence). V was cut by 5 bases and J by 0 bases, with 8 bases left in between. The CDR3 bases are TGTGCCTGGGACTGGGACTCTGGAAACACCATATATTTT. Translating it yields CAWDWDSGNTIYF.

In this sample, this clonotype turned up a few times. The V gene is TRBV20-1, the J gene TRBJ1-2, with 9 bases matching TRBD1. Losses at the gene ends were 6 bases for V and 7 bases for J; bases not matched to a gene: 9. The CDR3 spans 13 residues. Per the germline V gene, CDR1 is DFQATT and CDR2 is SNEGSKA (reference sequence). The CDR3 coding sequence is TGCAGTGCCCGCACAGGGGGCCTCCCTGGCTACACCTTC. Its translation is CSARTGGLPGYTF.

This clonotype was seen more than once but under ten times. The chain employs TRBV7-2 and TRBJ2-7; a weak D match, TRBD1 (6 bases). The CDR3 contains 15 residues. Germline CDR1 reads SGHTA; CDR2 reads FQGNSA. Trimming cost V 6 bases and J 3 bases, with 18 bases left between them. CDR3 coding DNA: TGTGCCAGCAGTGCCCTAGAGGGACACCTCTACGAGCAGTACTTC. This encodes CASSALEGHLYEQYF.

The chain has TRBV7-2 and TRBJ2-7, with D perhaps being TRBD1 or TRBD2 (5 bases each). Germline V lookup: CDR1 SGHTA, CDR2 FQGNSA. The CDR3 has 16 amino acids. V lost 3 bases, J lost 3 bases, and 18 bases lay in between. The chain's CDR3 is CASSLGVGQTRYEQYF. The CDR3 DNA reads as TGTGCCAGCAGCTTGGGGGTGGGGCAGACCCGCTACGAGCAGTACTTC. Full variable domain (rest looked up from reference TRBV7-2 and TRBJ2-7): GAGVSQSPSNKVTEKGKDVELRCDPISGHTALYWYRQSLGQGLEFLIYFQGNSAPDKSGLPSDRFSAERTGGSVSTLTIQRTQQEDSAVYLCASSLGVGQTRYEQYFGPGTRLTVT.

The CDR3 nucleotides are TGTGCCAGCAGCCAGGGTGAGAATGAGCAGTTCTTC. This sequence encodes CASSQGENEQFF. This chain links TRBV12-3 or TRBV12-4 with TRBJ2-1, with D possibly TRBD1 on 5 matching bases. Trimming removed 6 bases at V and 7 bases at J, with 10 bases between. The CDR3 covers 12 residues.

This clonotype was picked up a small number of times. The gene calls are TRBV28 and TRBJ1-5; D is uncertain. Germline V gene data show CDR1 as MDHEN and CDR2 as SYDVKM. Trimming left V 2 bases short and J 3 bases short, with 11 bases between. The CDR3 runs 15 residues. CDR3 sequence reads: CASSLVEGNNQPQHF. In nucleotides, the CDR3 is TGTGCCAGCAGTTTAGTTGAGGGAAACAATCAGCCCCAGCATTTT.

V is TRBV7-8 and J is TRBJ2-2, with a possible D match to TRBD1 (8 bases). Germline-derived CDR1 and CDR2 are SGHVS and FQNEAQ. The CDR3 has 16 amino acids. V gave up 7 bases and J gave up 5 bases, with 20 bases separating them. The CDR3 loop reads CASNELTGGATGELFF. In DNA, the CDR3 is TGTGCCAGCAACGAACTTACAGGGGGGGCGACCGGGGAGCTGTTTTTT.

The CDR3 sequence is CASSQAWDGGDNEQFF. CDR3 nucleotides: TGCGCCAGCAGCCAAGCATGGGACGGAGGCGACAATGAGCAGTTCTTC. The chain couples TRBV4-1 to TRBJ2-1; D is possibly TRBD1 or TRBD2 (5 bases each). Germline values: CDR1 MGHRA, CDR2 YSYEKL. Trimming removed 1 base at V and 5 bases at J, with 15 bases between. The CDR3 covers 16 residues.

V is TRBV7-3 and J is TRBJ2-5; D not certain. This CDR3 is built from 16 residues. V lost 2 bases and J lost 5, with 18 bases in between. Germline V lookup: CDR1 SGHTA, CDR2 FQGTGA. The CDR3 DNA sequence: TGTGCCAGCAGCTTAGGTGCGGCAGCTTCCAGGGAGACCCAGTACTTC. It codes for CASSLGAAASRETQYF.

This clonotype showed up just a few times. The V and J genes are TRBV7-2 and TRBJ1-3; D remains ambiguous. Germline values: CDR1 SGHTA, CDR2 FQGNSA. Trimming stripped 5 bases from V and 4 bases from J, with 12 bases between. This CDR3 has 14 amino acids. The CDR3 coding sequence is TGTGCCAGCAGCCCCAGCCCCAGGGGAAACACCATATATTTT. Protein sequence: CASSPSPRGNTIYF.

The chain is built from TRBV9 and TRBJ2-5; 8 nucleotides match TRBD1. Germline V gene lookup returns CDR1 SGDLS and CDR2 YYNGEE. This CDR3 contains 15 residues. The J segment lost 4 bases and the V segment lost 4 bases, leaving 9 bases of the junction unmatched. In nucleotides, the CDR3 is TGTGCCAGCAGCTCATCCTCAGGGGGCAGAGAGACCCAGTACTTC. It specifies CASSSSSGGRETQYF.

This clonotype appeared a few times. The chain links TRBV7-2 to TRBJ2-1; possibly TRBD1 for D (6 bases). Germline V gene sequence: CDR1 SGHTA, CDR2 FQGNSA. Trimming took off 6 bases at V and 6 bases at J, with 12 bases between the two ends. The CDR3 runs 13 residues. The CDR3: CASSRGGFNEQFF. For the CDR3, the DNA is TGTGCCAGCAGTCGAGGGGGTTTCAATGAGCAGTTCTTC.

J is TRBJ2-1 and V is TRBV6-1; no definite D call. The CDR3 is made up of 17 amino acids. The V end was cut by 0 bases, the J end by 7 bases, with 19 bases between. Germline V gene lookup returns CDR1 MNHNS and CDR2 SASEGT. Here the CDR3 reads CASSEASFYLQGNEQFF. In DNA form, the CDR3 reads TGTGCCAGCAGTGAAGCGTCTTTTTATCTTCAAGGTAATGAGCAGTTCTTC.

This clonotype was observed a few times. The V call is TRBV20-1, the J call TRBJ1-2; D unresolved. Germline V gives CDR1 DFQATT, CDR2 SNEGSKA (reference sequence). The CDR3 consists of 13 residues. V lost 4 bases, J lost 2 bases, and 11 bases lay in between. CDR3 in amino acids: CSATSGENYGYTF. The CDR3 region has the DNA TGCAGTGCTACATCGGGAGAAAACTATGGCTACACCTTC.

There are a few counts of this clonotype. The chain links TRBV6-1 to TRBJ1-1, with D possibly being TRBD1 (6 bases). The CDR3 spans 12 residues. Trimming took off 10 bases at V and 4 bases at J, with 13 bases between the two ends. The V gene's germline CDR1 is MNHNS and CDR2 SASEGT. Written as DNA, the CDR3 is TGTGCCACTAGGAGGGGGGGCACTGAAGCTTTCTTT. It translates to CATRRGGTEAFF.

This clonotype was seen a few times. The chain uses TRBV4-1 and TRBJ1-2; 9 nucleotides agree with TRBD1. This CDR3 contains 15 residues. CDR1 and CDR2 from the germline V gene are MGHRA and YSYEKL. V shed 4 bases and J 1 base; nucleotides not matched to a gene: 4. The CDR3 protein is CASSLSGQGNYGYTF. CDR3 nucleotide sequence: TGCGCCAGCAGCCTATCGGGACAGGGTAACTATGGCTACACCTTC.

Only a few counts were recorded for this clonotype. V is TRBV7-4 and J is TRBJ1-2; 7 bases fit TRBD1. There are 16 residues in the CDR3. V lost 4 bases and J lost 3; bases outside the gene matches: 11. CDR1 SGHVT and CDR2 SQSDAQ come from the germline V gene. The CDR3 is CASSSPTGMMDYGYTF. The DNA for the CDR3 is TGTGCCAGCAGCTCCCCGACAGGGATGATGGACTATGGCTACACCTTC.

The chain has TRBV7-8 and TRBJ1-2; no clear D gene. Trimming cost V 5 bases and J 2 bases, with 6 bases left between them. This CDR3 contains 12 residues. Germline V gene sequence: CDR1 SGHVS, CDR2 FQNEAQ. In DNA form, the CDR3 reads TGTGCCAGCAGCCCCCGGAACTATGGCTACACCTTC. This sequence encodes CASSPRNYGYTF.